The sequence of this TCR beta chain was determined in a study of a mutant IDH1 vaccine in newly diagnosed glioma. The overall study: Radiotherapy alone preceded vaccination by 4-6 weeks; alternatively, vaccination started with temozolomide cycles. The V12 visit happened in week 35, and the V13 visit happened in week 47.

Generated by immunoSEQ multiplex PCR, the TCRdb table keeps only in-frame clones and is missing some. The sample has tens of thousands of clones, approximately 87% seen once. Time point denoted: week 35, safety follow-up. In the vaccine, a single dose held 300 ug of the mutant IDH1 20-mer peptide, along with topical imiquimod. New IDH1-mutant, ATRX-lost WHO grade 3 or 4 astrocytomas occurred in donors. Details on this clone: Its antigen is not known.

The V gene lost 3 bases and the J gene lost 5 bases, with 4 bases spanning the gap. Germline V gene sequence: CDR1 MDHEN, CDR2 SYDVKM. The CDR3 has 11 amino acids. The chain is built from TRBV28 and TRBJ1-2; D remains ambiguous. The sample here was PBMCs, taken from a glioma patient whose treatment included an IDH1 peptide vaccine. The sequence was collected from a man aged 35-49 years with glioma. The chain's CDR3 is CASSFKYGYTF. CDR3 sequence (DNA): TGTGCCAGCAGTTTCAAGTATGGCTACACCTTC.